The T cell receptor beta chain described here comes from a study of T cell changes during pregnancy in multiple sclerosis. Clones were read by immunoSEQ multiplex PCR, and TCRdb kept only the in-frame ones, dropping some. The sample shows under 80,000 clones, around 92% of them seen only once. Germline V gene sequence: CDR1 MNHNS, CDR2 SASEGT. CDR3 length: 14 amino acids. The V and J ends lost 6 bases and 10 bases respectively, with 19 bases between them. The sequencing here drew on peripheral blood, taken before pregnancy. V and J are TRBV6-1 and TRBJ2-1; tentative D call: TRBD2 (5 bases). This TCR came from a female donor with multiple sclerosis, enrolled in a pregnancy study. The CDR3 DNA sequence: TGTGCCAGCAGCTTCTGGGTGAGGGATGGGGAGCAGTTCTTC. As protein: CASSFWVRDGEQFF.